Shown below are 10 T cell receptor beta chains from a single sample sequenced in a study of CD8+CD57+ T cells in acquired aplastic anemia. CDR3 and TCR beta VDJ profiling relied on a genomic DNA template. TCRdb redid the calling of the reads with MiXCR, one entry per CDR3 protein. The sample shows roughly 58,000 distinct CDR3 sequences, about 50% of them seen only once. Sequenced sample: sorted CD4+, CD8+, or CD8+CD57+ T cells (not recorded which) from PBMCs. Receptors originate from a human donor in good health, serving as a control.

CDR3 sequence: CASSQEYYGYTEAFF. The CDR3 nucleotides are TGTGCCAGTAGCCAGGAGTACTATGGCTACACTGAAGCTTTCTTT. The J gene is TRBJ1-1, the V gene TRBV19; D remains unclear. The V end was cut by 6 bases, the J end by 3 bases, with 17 bases between. Germline V gene lookup returns CDR1 LNHDA and CDR2 SQIVND (reference sequence). The CDR3 contains 15 residues.

This clonotype was recorded at least ten times. The V and J genes are TRBV30 and TRBJ1-1, with D perhaps TRBD1 (5 bases). CDR3 length: 14 residues. Between the trimmed V and J ends, which lost 5 bases and 1 base, there was a span of 14 bases. The germline gives CDR1 GTSNPN, CDR2 SVGIG (reference sequence). CDR3 in amino acids: CAWYLETANTEAFF. Here the CDR3 DNA reads TGTGCCTGGTATCTAGAGACAGCGAACACTGAAGCTTTCTTT.

This clonotype was recorded at least ten times. The V gene is TRBV4-2, the J gene TRBJ2-6, with no clear D. From germline, CDR1 is LGHNA and CDR2 YNFKEQ. The CDR3 is 16 residues long. V gave up 0 bases and J gave up 0 bases, with 6 bases separating them. The CDR3 DNA reads TGTGCCAGCAGCCAAGACGATGGCTCTGGGGCCAACGTCCTGACTTTC. Protein: CASSQDDGSGANVLTF.

This clonotype occurred many times. This chain uses TRBV6-2 or TRBV6-3 with TRBJ1-4, with TRBD1 matching 7 bases. The CDR3 is 15 amino acids. CDR1 is MNHEY, CDR2 SVGEGT, per germline. The V and J ends lost 6 bases and 3 bases, in that order; junction bases with no gene match: 7. The CDR3 sequence: CASSNTGTANEKLFF. For the CDR3, the DNA is TGTGCCAGCAGCAATACCGGGACAGCTAATGAAAAACTGTTTTTT.

This clonotype was seen more than once but under ten times. The chain couples TRBV19 to TRBJ2-7; D ambiguous. V was clipped by 5 bases and J by 0 bases, with 14 bases between them. The CDR3 has 15 residues. Germline V gene lookup returns CDR1 LNHDA and CDR2 SQIVND (reference sequence). CDR3 amino acids: CASSWGTPTSYEQYF. The CDR3 DNA reads as TGTGCCAGTAGTTGGGGTACACCGACCTCCTACGAGCAGTACTTC. Full variable domain (remainder filled in from reference TRBV19 and TRBJ2-7): DGGITQSPKYLFRKEGQNVTLSCEQNLNHDAMYWYRQDPGQGLRLIYYSQIVNDFQKGDIAEGYSVSREKKESFPLTVTSAQKNPTAFYLCASSWGTPTSYEQYFGPGTRLTVT.

The CDR3 bases are TGTGCCACAGGAAGGGAGAACACTGAAGCTTTCTTT. This gives the protein CATGRENTEAFF. The chain couples TRBV2 to TRBJ1-1; D unresolved. Per the germline V gene, CDR1 is SNHLY and CDR2 is FYNNEI. V gave up 10 bases and J gave up 1 base, with 10 bases separating them. The CDR3 extends over 12 amino acids.

The chain is built from TRBV11-1 and TRBJ2-3, with 13 bases identical to TRBD2. V lost 0 bases to trimming and J lost 4 bases; unmatched junction nucleotides: 1. CDR3 length equals 16 residues. CDR1 and CDR2 (germline): SGHAT, FQDESV (reference sequence). CDR3 loop: CASSLALAGGPDTQYF. DNA of the CDR3: TGTGCCAGCAGCTTAGCACTAGCGGGAGGGCCAGATACGCAGTATTTT.

The rearrangement joins TRBV5-1 to TRBJ1-1; D is unresolved. Looked up from germline, CDR1 is SGHRS and CDR2 is YFSETQ. Trimming pared 2 bases from V and 9 bases from J, leaving 14 bases between. This CDR3 has 13 amino acids. CDR3 region: CASSLDSRSQAFF. CDR3 nucleotide sequence: TGCGCCAGCAGCTTAGATAGTCGAAGTCAAGCTTTCTTT.

This clonotype was found a few times. This may be a read error, as it is one base from a much larger clone. The V and J genes are TRBV6-5 and TRBJ1-1, with a weak D call TRBD1 (6 bases). Germline CDR1 is MNHEY and CDR2 is SVGAGI. With 3 bases removed from V and 0 bases from J, the gap between germline ends came to 14 bases. The CDR3 consists of 16 residues. DNA of the CDR3: TGTGCCAGCAGTTATGGGCAGGGGCCCATGAACACTGAAGCTTTCTTT. Protein sequence: CASSYGQGPMNTEAFF.

In its sample, this clonotype was seen many times. This rearrangement joins TRBV30 to TRBJ1-1, with D perhaps TRBD1 (5 bases). The ends were cut back, 1 base at V and 3 bases at J, with 9 bases in the middle. The CDR3 length is 13 residues. In germline, CDR1 is GTSNPN, CDR2 SVGIG (reference sequence). The CDR3 sequence is CAWSGQGYTEAFF. The CDR3 nucleotides read TGTGCCTGGAGTGGCCAGGGTTACACTGAAGCTTTCTTT.